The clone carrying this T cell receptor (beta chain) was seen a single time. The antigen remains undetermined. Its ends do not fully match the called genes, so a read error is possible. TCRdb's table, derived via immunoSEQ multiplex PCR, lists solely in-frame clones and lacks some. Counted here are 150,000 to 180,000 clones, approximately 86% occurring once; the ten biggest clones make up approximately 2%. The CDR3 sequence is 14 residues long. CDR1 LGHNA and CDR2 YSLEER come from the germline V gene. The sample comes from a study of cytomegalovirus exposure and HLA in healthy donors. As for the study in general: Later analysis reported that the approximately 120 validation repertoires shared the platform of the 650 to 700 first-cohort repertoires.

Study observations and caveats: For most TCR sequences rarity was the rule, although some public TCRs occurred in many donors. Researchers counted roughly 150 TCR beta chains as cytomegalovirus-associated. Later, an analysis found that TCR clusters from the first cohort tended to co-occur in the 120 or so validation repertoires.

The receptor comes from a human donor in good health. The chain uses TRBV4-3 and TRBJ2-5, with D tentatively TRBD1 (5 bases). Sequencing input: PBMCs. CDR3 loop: CASSQDFIEHPGHF. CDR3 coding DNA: TGCGCCAGCAGCCAAGATTTCATCGAGCACCCAGGGCACTTC.